This record looks at one T cell receptor beta chain sequence and its context. TCRdb reprocessed the 5' RACE reads; each CDR3 protein has one entry and no DNA is given. The sample's table shows approximately 380,000 distinct CDR3 sequences. This sample was taken from a study of T cells expressing NK-cell markers. Germline V lookup: CDR1 SGHDT, CDR2 YYEEEE. This CDR3 has 15 amino acids. Source material: blood T cells: a sorted CD56 or NKG2C T cell subset, CD4+ or CD8+ T cells, or bulk PBMC T cells (not recorded which). V and J are TRBV5-6 and TRBJ2-1; as DNA is missing, the TRBD1 call by TCRdb cannot be tested. The receptor's source is a man between 18 and 69 years old in good health. CDR3: CASSLWLGAYNEQFF.